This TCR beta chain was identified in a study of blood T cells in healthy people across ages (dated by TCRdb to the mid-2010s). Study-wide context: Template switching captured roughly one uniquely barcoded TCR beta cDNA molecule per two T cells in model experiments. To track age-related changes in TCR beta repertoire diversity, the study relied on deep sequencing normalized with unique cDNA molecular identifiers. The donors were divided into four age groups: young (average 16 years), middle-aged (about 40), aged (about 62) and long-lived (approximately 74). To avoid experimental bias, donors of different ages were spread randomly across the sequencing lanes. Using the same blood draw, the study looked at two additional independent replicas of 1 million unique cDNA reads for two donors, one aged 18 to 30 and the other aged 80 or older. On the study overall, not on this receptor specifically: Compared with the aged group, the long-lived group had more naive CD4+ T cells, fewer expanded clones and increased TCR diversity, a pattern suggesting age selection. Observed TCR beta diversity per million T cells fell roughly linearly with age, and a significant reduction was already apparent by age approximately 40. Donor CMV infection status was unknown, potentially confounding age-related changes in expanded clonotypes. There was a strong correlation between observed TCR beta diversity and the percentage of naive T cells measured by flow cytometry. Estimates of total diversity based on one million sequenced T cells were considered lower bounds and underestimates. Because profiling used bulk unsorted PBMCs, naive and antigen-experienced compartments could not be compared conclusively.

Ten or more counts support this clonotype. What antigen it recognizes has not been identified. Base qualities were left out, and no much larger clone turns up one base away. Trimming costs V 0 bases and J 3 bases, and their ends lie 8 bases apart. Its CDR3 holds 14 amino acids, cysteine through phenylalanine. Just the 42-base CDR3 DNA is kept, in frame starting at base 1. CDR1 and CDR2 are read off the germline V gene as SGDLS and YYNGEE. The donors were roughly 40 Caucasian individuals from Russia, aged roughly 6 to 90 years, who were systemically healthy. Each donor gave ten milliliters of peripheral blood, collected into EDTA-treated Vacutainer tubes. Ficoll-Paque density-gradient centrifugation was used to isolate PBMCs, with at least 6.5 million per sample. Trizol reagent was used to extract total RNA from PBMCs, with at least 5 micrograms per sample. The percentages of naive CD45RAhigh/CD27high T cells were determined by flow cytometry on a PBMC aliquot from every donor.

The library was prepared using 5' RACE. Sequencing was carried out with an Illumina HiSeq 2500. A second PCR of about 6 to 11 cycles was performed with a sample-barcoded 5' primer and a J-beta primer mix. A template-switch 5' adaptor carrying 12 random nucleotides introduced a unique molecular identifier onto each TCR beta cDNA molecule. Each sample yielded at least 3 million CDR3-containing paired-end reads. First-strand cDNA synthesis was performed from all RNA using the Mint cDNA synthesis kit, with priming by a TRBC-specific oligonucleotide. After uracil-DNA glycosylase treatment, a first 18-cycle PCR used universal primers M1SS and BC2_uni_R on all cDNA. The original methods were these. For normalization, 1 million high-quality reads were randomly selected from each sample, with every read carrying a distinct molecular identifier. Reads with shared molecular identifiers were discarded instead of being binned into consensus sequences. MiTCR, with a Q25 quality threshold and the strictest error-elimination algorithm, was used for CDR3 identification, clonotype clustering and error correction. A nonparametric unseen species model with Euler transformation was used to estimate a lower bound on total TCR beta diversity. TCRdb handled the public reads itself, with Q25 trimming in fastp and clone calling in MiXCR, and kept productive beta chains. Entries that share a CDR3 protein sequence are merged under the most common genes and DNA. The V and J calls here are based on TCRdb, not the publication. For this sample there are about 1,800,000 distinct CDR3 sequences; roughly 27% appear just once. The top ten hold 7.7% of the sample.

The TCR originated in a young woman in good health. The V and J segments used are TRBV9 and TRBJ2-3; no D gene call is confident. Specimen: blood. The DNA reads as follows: TGTGCCAGCAGCGTAGTTTACGGAACAGATACGCAGTATTTT. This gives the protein CASSVVYGTDTQYF.